Below, 24 T cell receptor beta chains from the same sample are listed, as sequenced in a study of shared clonotypes between healthy human individuals. TCRdb's copy holds only in-frame clones and misses some; the assay was immunoSEQ multiplex PCR. The data hold millions of clones, with 85% to 95% observed a single time. The sequencing input was naive CD4+ T cells sorted from blood. Specified subset: CD45RA+ positively selected. The origin of the receptors is a man aged 18-30 years in good health.

V gene TRBV25-1 combines with J gene TRBJ2-3; 8 nucleotides line up with TRBD1. With V trimmed by 4 bases and J by 2 bases, 5 bases remained unmatched. CDR1 is MGHDK, CDR2 SYGVNS, per germline. This CDR3 comprises 15 residues. CDR3 coding DNA: TGTGCCAGCAGTGGAGGACAGGGTTACACAGATACGCAGTATTTT. Translating it yields CASSGGQGYTDTQYF.

Of note for this clone: This sample also contains other DNA sequences that code for the same CDR3. CDR3 loop: CASSETSSNQPQHF. The CDR3 DNA follows: TGTGCCAGCAGTGAGACGTCTAGCAATCAGCCCCAGCATTTT. This chain joins TRBV2 and TRBJ1-5; D uncertain. Germline CDR1 reads SNHLY; CDR2 reads FYNNEI. There are 14 residues in the CDR3. Deletions cut 3 bases from V and 0 bases from J, with 6 bases between.

This clone was found once. This chain uses TRBV6-5 with TRBJ2-5; 8 bases match TRBD1. The J call may be mistaken, given a closer DNA end match to TRBJ2-7. The CDR3 runs 15 residues. Germline V gene lookup returns CDR1 MNHEY and CDR2 SVGAGI. CDR3 in amino acids: CASSRAGQGVPEQYF. In DNA, the CDR3 is TGTGCCAGCAGTCGGGCCGGACAGGGAGTTCCCGAGCAGTACTTC.

The chain uses TRBV11-2 and TRBJ2-7; D is perhaps TRBD1 (6 bases). Per the germline V gene, CDR1 is SGHAT and CDR2 is FQNNGV. The CDR3 totals 15 residues. Trimming took off 1 base at V and 3 bases at J, with 13 bases between the two ends. The CDR3 region is CASSLGTGRVYEQYF. CDR3 DNA: TGTGCCAGCAGCTTAGGCACAGGGCGGGTCTACGAGCAGTACTTC.

This clone has just one count. The rearrangement links TRBV5-1 to TRBJ2-2; 7 bases agree with TRBD1. The CDR3 has 14 residues. Unmatched junction bases numbered 2, after V lost 0 bases and J lost 6 bases. The germline gives CDR1 SGHRS, CDR2 YFSETQ. The CDR3 nucleotides read TGCGCCAGCAGCTTGGGACAGGGTCCCGGGGAGCTGTTTTTT. Translating gives CASSLGQGPGELFF.

The rearrangement links TRBV27 to TRBJ2-7; 8 bases fit TRBD1. The germline CDR1 and CDR2 sequences are MNHEY and SMNVEV (reference sequence). The J segment lost 3 bases and the V segment lost 6 bases, leaving 7 bases of the junction unmatched. CDR3 length: 14 amino acids. CDR3 coding DNA: TGTGCCAGCAGGTCGGACAGGGAACTCTACGAGCAGTACTTC. This gives the protein CASRSDRELYEQYF.

The chain uses TRBV9 and TRBJ1-6, with D possibly being TRBD1 (6 bases). Per germline, CDR1 SGDLS and CDR2 YYNGEE. The CDR3 runs 14 residues. Trimming cost V 6 bases and J 4 bases, with 11 bases left between them. CDR3 in DNA: TGTGCCAGCACCGTGGACAGTTATAATTCACCCCTCCACTTT. Amino acid sequence: CASTVDSYNSPLHF. The full variable domain, its missing parts supplied by reference TRBV9 and TRBJ1-6, is DSGVTQTPKHLITATGQRVTLRCSPRSGDLSVYWYQQSLDQGLQFLIQYYNGEERAKGNILERFSAQQFPDLHSELNLSSLELGDSALYFCASTVDSYNSPLHFGNGTRLTVT.

The CDR3 region is CASSTTGVPYNEQFF. CDR3 nucleotide sequence: TGTGCCAGCAGCACAACGGGAGTCCCCTACAATGAGCAGTTCTTC. The V and J genes are TRBV9 and TRBJ2-1, with D possibly matching TRBD2 (6 bases). Trimming stripped 4 bases from V and 2 bases from J, with 13 bases between. From germline, CDR1 is SGDLS and CDR2 YYNGEE. The CDR3 spans 15 residues.

The chain uses TRBV7-9 and TRBJ2-7; D gene ambiguous. Trimming shortened V by 5 bases and J by 3 bases, and 17 bases separated the two germline ends. Germline CDR1 is SEHNR and CDR2 is FQNEAQ (reference sequence). The CDR3 extends over 15 amino acids. CDR3 amino acids: CASSRPLPPVYEQYF. In DNA form, the CDR3 reads TGTGCCAGCAGCCGTCCTCTCCCGCCGGTCTACGAGCAGTACTTC.

The genes are TRBV1 and TRBJ2-1; TRBD2, the table's D call, lacks a check against the DNA. TRBV1 is a documented pseudogene. This CDR3 contains 17 residues. CDR3 protein: CTSSPLLGEGPPNEQFF. CDR3 DNA: TGCACCAGCAGCCCCCTCTTGGGGGAGGGCCCGCCTAATGAGCAGTTCTTC.

The chain employs TRBV5-1 and TRBJ1-2; D ambiguous. CDR3 length: 13 amino acids. CDR1 is SGHRS, CDR2 YFSETQ, per germline. V lost 0 bases and J lost 8, with 11 bases in between. The CDR3 DNA sequence: TGCGCCAGCAGCTTGGGAGGCCCGGAGGGCTACACCTTC. Translation gives CASSLGGPEGYTF.

The chain recombines TRBV29-1 with TRBJ2-3, with D possibly matching TRBD2 (5 bases). The germline V gene has CDR1 SQVTM and CDR2 ANQGSEA. The V end lost 1 base, the J end lost 1 base, and 9 bases lay between the germline ends. CDR3 size: 14 residues. CDR3 sequence (DNA): TGCAGCGTTGAAGGCCCCGGGGGCACAGATACGCAGTATTTT. Encoded protein: CSVEGPGGTDTQYF.

The chain couples TRBV7-3 to TRBJ1-2; 7 positions agree with TRBD1. From germline, CDR1 is SGHTA and CDR2 FQGTGA. V shed 5 bases, J shed 4 bases, and the junction held 10 bases outside the gene matches. CDR3 length equals 15 residues. Here the CDR3 reads CASSPDRESVYGYTF. Written as DNA, the CDR3 is TGTGCCAGCAGCCCAGACAGGGAGAGTGTCTATGGCTACACCTTC.

On this clone: In the same sample, other DNA sequences code for this CDR3. The V call is TRBV10-3, the J call TRBJ2-5; a possible D gene is TRBD2 (6 bases). Germline CDR1 is ENHRY and CDR2 is SYGVKD. This CDR3 is 13 amino acids long. Trimming stripped 6 bases from V and 5 bases from J, with 13 bases between. The CDR3 spells CAISSGGKETQYF. CDR3 bases: TGTGCCATCAGCTCCGGGGGTAAGGAGACCCAGTACTTC.

The V call is TRBV28, the J call TRBJ1-6, with TRBD1 matching 7 bases. The CDR3 has 18 residues. CDR1 and CDR2 (germline): MDHEN, SYDVKM. V lost 8 bases, J lost 7 bases, and 20 bases stayed unmatched. This CDR3 is CASRISRQGLGANSPLHF. The CDR3 DNA sequence: TGTGCCAGCCGAATCTCCCGACAGGGCCTCGGGGCCAATTCACCCCTCCACTTT.

This chain connects TRBV25-1 to TRBJ2-3; possibly TRBD2 for D (6 bases). Between the trimmed V and J ends, which lost 3 bases and 4 bases, there was a span of 20 bases. Germline values: CDR1 MGHDK, CDR2 SYGVNS. There are 17 residues in the CDR3. The DNA of the CDR3 is TGTGCCAGCAGTGACCCGCAGTGGAGGGGACCGGCAGATACGCAGTATTTT. Amino acid sequence: CASSDPQWRGPADTQYF.

The chain has TRBV27 and TRBJ1-4; no definite D call. The V end lost 5 bases, the J end lost 0 bases, and 7 bases lay between the germline ends. Germline V CDR1 and CDR2: MNHEY, SMNVEV (reference sequence). The CDR3 is 14 residues long. CDR3 sequence (DNA): TGTGCCAGCAGTGCTTTCCCAACTAATGAAAAACTGTTTTTT. Protein sequence: CASSAFPTNEKLFF.

V usage is TRBV5-4 and J usage is TRBJ2-5; D is ambiguous. This CDR3 has 15 residues. Trimming left V 0 bases short and J 4 bases short, with 13 bases between. CDR1 is SGHNT, CDR2 YYREEE, per germline (reference sequence). The CDR3 region is CASSLGLGILETQYF. CDR3 DNA sequence: TGTGCCAGCAGCTTGGGTCTAGGAATCTTAGAGACCCAGTACTTC.

The gene calls are TRBV27 and TRBJ1-2; 8 nucleotides line up with TRBD1. The length of the CDR3 is 15 residues. V lost 2 bases, J lost 3 bases, and 5 bases stayed unmatched. Germline V gives CDR1 MNHEY, CDR2 SMNVEV (reference sequence). The CDR3: CASSLAAGGYYGYTF. CDR3 DNA sequence: TGTGCCAGCAGTTTAGCTGCAGGGGGCTACTATGGCTACACCTTC.

As concerns this clone: The junction and the germline gene differ at one end; a read error may be behind it. The genes are TRBV7-7 and TRBJ2-5, with TRBD2 matching over 9 bases. Germline V lookup: CDR1 SSHAT, CDR2 FNYEAQ (reference sequence). The CDR3 is made up of 16 amino acids. The CDR3, as DNA: TGTGCTAGCAGCTTAGCCCCCAGCGGGGGGCAAGAGACCCAGTACTTC. This sequence encodes CASSLAPSGGQETQYF.

The chain joins TRBV14 to TRBJ2-1; 13 bases agree with TRBD2. The CDR3 is 15 amino acids. Germline lookup yields CDR1 SGHDN and CDR2 FVKESK. The trim removed 5 bases at V and 4 bases at J, leaving 2 bases unmatched. DNA for the CDR3: TGTGCCAGCAGCGGACTAGCGGGGGTTTACAATGAGCAGTTCTTC. It encodes CASSGLAGVYNEQFF.

The chain couples TRBV21-1 to TRBJ1-6. TRBV21-1 is listed as a pseudogene. CDR3 length: 12 residues. The CDR3 DNA is TGTGGAGAGGCAGGTCTTAATTCACCCCTCCACTTT. It codes for CGEAGLNSPLHF.

Remarks on this clone: The sample carries other DNA sequences with the same CDR3. The chain has TRBV6-5 and TRBJ1-1, with unresolved D. CDR1 MNHEY and CDR2 SVGAGI come from the germline V gene. The CDR3 runs to 12 residues. The V and J ends lost 6 bases and 2 bases respectively, with 7 bases between them. CDR3 DNA sequence: TGTGCCAGCAGGACGGTCAACACTGAAGCTTTCTTT. Protein sequence: CASRTVNTEAFF.

The rearrangement joins TRBV11-3 to TRBJ2-1; weak D call: TRBD2 (6 bases). The CDR3 sequence is 15 residues long. The V end was cut by 8 bases, the J end by 3 bases, with 17 bases between. Germline V CDR1 and CDR2: SGHNT, YENEEA. The CDR3 nucleotides read TGTGCCAGCGGTTCCGGGACGGGGGTCTACAATGAGCAGTTCTTC. Residues: CASGSGTGVYNEQFF.